The 2 T cell receptor beta chains listed next were all sequenced from one sample in a study of OX40 agonist ivuxolimab in advanced cancers. Only in-frame clones appear in the TCRdb table, and some are missing; sequencing was by immunoSEQ multiplex PCR. The table includes some 69,000 clones, 90% detected once. Sequencing was performed on CD4+ or CD8+ T cells sorted from blood, taken in a trial of the OX40 agonist ivuxolimab. The receptors were gathered from an adult with an advanced solid tumor such as melanoma, head and neck, liver or kidney cancer.

V gene TRBV7-2 combines with J gene TRBJ2-5, with TRBD2 matching over 7 bases. Germline loops: CDR1 SGHTA, CDR2 FQGNSA. V trimming: 4 bases; J trimming: 3 bases; junction bases outside the gene matches: 2. The CDR3 is 13 amino acids. The CDR3 DNA reads TGTGCCAGCAGCTGGGGAGGGGAAGAGACCCAGTACTTC. Translation: CASSWGGEETQYF.

This chain links TRBV7-2 with TRBJ2-7, with unresolved D. CDR3 size: 15 residues. Germline CDR1 is SGHTA and CDR2 is FQGNSA. The V and J ends lost 1 base and 6 bases respectively, with 16 bases between them. The CDR3 reads CASSLVGTDFFEQYF. In DNA form, the CDR3 reads TGTGCCAGCAGCTTAGTTGGAACAGACTTCTTCGAGCAGTACTTC.